Detailed here is one T cell receptor beta chain. Its antigen remains unidentified. The entry originates in a study of T cells expressing NK-cell markers. For the study at large: Sequencing of TCR beta repertoires drew on sorted CD3+CD56+NKG2C+, CD3+CD56+NKG2C- and CD3+CD56-NKG2C+ T cells. HCMV seropositivity characterized most of the eight sequenced donors, and seronegativity one. Whole-study findings and limits: These clonotypes additionally ranked first within the CD3+CD56-NKG2C+ fraction of several donors.

The cDNA for TCR beta came from 5'RACE template switching with UMIs. TCRdb processed the 5' RACE reads again and assigns one entry to each CDR3 protein, with no DNA. Seen in this sample are about 460,000 distinct CDR3 sequences; the ten most common clones hold around 1.4%. The germline gives CDR1 SGHAT, CDR2 FQNNGV. This CDR3 comprises 20 residues. Specimen: blood T cells: a sorted CD56 or NKG2C T cell subset, CD4+ or CD8+ T cells, or bulk PBMC T cells (not recorded which). This chain links TRBV11-2 with TRBJ2-5; the D call from TCRdb, TRBD2, cannot be confirmed without DNA. This TCR was recovered from a woman between 45 and 65 years old in good health. The CDR3: CASSLGPAGTSGSKGETQYF.